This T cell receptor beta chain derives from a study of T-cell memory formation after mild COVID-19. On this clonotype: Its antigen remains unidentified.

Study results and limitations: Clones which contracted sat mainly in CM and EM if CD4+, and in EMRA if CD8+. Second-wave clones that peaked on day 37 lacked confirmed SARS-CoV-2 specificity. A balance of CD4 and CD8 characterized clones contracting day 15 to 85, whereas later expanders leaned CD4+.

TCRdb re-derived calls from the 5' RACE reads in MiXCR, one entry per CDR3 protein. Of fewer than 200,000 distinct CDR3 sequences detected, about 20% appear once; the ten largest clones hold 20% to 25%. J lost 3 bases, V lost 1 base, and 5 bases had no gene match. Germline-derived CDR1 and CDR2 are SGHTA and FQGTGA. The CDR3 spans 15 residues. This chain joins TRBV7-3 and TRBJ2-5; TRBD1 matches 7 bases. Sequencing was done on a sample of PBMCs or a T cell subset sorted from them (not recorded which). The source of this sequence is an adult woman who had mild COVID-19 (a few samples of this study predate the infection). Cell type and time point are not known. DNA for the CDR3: TGTGCCAGCAGCTTAAGAACCGGGACAGAAGAGACCCAGTACTTC. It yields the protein CASSLRTGTEETQYF.